This TCR beta chain was identified in a study of T cells in Graves' hyperthyroidism and ophthalmopathy. Study findings and constraints: Ophthalmopathy was separated from stable hyperthyroidism by a 13 V-J model.

In this sample, this clonotype turned up many times. Its specificity is not known. From RNA transcripts, TCR beta CDR3 regions were amplified. First-round RT-PCR of the TCR CDR3 relied on the HTBI primer set. TCRdb re-called the multiplex PCR reads with MiXCR, one entry per CDR3 protein. The sample consists of under 350,000 distinct CDR3 sequences, roughly 21% of them appearing once. Germline V gene data show CDR1 as SGHRS and CDR2 as YFSETQ. V lost 4 bases and J lost 0; bases outside the gene matches: 18. This CDR3 has 20 amino acids. Patients were excluded because of uncontrolled infection, other autoimmune disease, pregnancy or lactation. An approximately 10 ml volume of fresh peripheral blood provided the PBMCs.

The chain carries TRBV5-1 and TRBJ1-2, with TRBD1 identical over 10 bases. Material for sequencing was blood. This clonotype was sampled from a woman aged 45-60 years with Graves' hyperthyroidism. The chain's CDR3 is CASSPWTGGREFTANYGYTF. As DNA, the CDR3 is TGCGCCAGCAGCCCCTGGACAGGGGGGCGGGAGTTTACAGCTAACTATGGCTACACCTTC.